Detailed here is one T cell receptor (beta chain). The CDR3 contains 14 residues. Trimming took 0 bases from V and 8 from J, leaving 12 bases between them. Per germline, CDR1 LNHDA and CDR2 SQIVND (reference sequence). The entry originates in a study of blood T cell repertoires in COVID-19. Study-wide context: COVID-19 samples, acute and convalescent, were from the United States, Italy and Spain.

Under the authors' procedure: Nucleated cell number was recorded as an estimate derived from reference gene primer amplification. The protocol was immunoSEQ multiplex PCR, while the TCRdb copy is restricted to in-frame clones and leaves out a portion. The D gene and trimming were derived from the DNA, and the V and J assignments and clone size from that table. The table has some 140,000 clones, around 78% seen once. This receptor was obtained from an elderly man with acute or convalescent COVID-19. The material sequenced was peripheral blood. The rearrangement uses TRBV19 and TRBJ2-3, with a tentative D call TRBD2 (7 bases). CDR3 nucleotides: TGTGCCAGTAGTATAGACGGGGGGCGCGGTACGCAGTATTTT. Amino acids: CASSIDGGRGTQYF.